The rows below give T cell receptor beta chains drawn from one sample of a study of blood T cell repertoires in COVID-19. The repertoire was sequenced with immunoSEQ multiplex PCR; TCRdb's copy has only in-frame clones and lacks some. The sample has a few hundred thousand clones; roughly 80% are singletons. The sample taken for sequencing was PBMCs or T cells enriched from blood (not recorded which). The receptors shown here come from a man aged 45 to 65 who had recovered from COVID-19. Each CDR3 is given with its conserved first and last residue. Fields, in order: V gene, clone size, D gene, CDR3 protein. D genes are given only for firm matches. Expanded clones get a size class; other rows say once, few or many, or leave the size out.

V gene: TRBV19; clone size: -; D gene: TRBD1; CDR3 protein: CASSVGQGREKLFF
V gene: TRBV11-3; clone size: -; D gene: -; CDR3 protein: CASSLVFLEAISYEQYF
V gene: TRBV2; clone size: -; D gene: -; CDR3 protein: CASSESGFNQPQHF
V gene: TRBV2; clone size: -; D gene: -; CDR3 protein: CASSEAELGNTIYF
V gene: TRBV28; clone size: -; D gene: TRBD1; CDR3 protein: CASSPGDRLNYGYTF
V gene: TRBV11-3; clone size: -; D gene: -; CDR3 protein: CASSLVAGRGQFF
V gene: TRBV11-3; clone size: -; D gene: -; CDR3 protein: CASSLVGMNTEAFF
V gene: TRBV7-9; clone size: -; D gene: -; CDR3 protein: CASTTEGDSNQPQHF
V gene: TRBV28; clone size: once; D gene: -; CDR3 protein: CASSLAGVGETQYF
V gene: TRBV14; clone size: -; D gene: -; CDR3 protein: CASSQGTVTKETQYF
V gene: TRBV25-1; clone size: -; D gene: -; CDR3 protein: CASSEGLIMNTEAFF
V gene: TRBV15; clone size: -; D gene: TRBD1; CDR3 protein: CATRGQGAVDTQYF
V gene: TRBV7-3; clone size: -; D gene: TRBD2; CDR3 protein: CASSLTSGGRETQYF
V gene: TRBV7-6; clone size: -; D gene: -; CDR3 protein: CASSPEGVNEKLFF
V gene: TRBV19; clone size: -; D gene: -; CDR3 protein: CASSIGPRLNTEAFF
V gene: TRBV7-9; clone size: -; D gene: -; CDR3 protein: CASNPLRLREENSPLHF
V gene: TRBV10-3; clone size: -; D gene: -; CDR3 protein: CAISEGAVDTDTQYF
V gene: TRBV7-3; clone size: -; D gene: TRBD2; CDR3 protein: CASSLTSGTDTQYF
V gene: TRBV10-3; clone size: -; D gene: -; CDR3 protein: CAIRVDRDQPQHF
V gene: TRBV19; clone size: -; D gene: TRBD1; CDR3 protein: CASSIDRGGSTEAFF
V gene: TRBV28; clone size: -; D gene: -; CDR3 protein: CASSLPSGELFF
V gene: TRBV3-1/TRBV3-2; clone size: -; D gene: TRBD1; CDR3 protein: CASSQDRTGPLQSNQPQHF
V gene: TRBV7-9; clone size: -; D gene: -; CDR3 protein: CASSLIRSGMNEQFF
V gene: TRBV7-2; clone size: -; D gene: -; CDR3 protein: CASSLRQAANQPQHF
V gene: TRBV12-5; clone size: -; D gene: -; CDR3 protein: CASGLVREGWVYRSEKLFF
V gene: TRBV28; clone size: -; D gene: -; CDR3 protein: CASSYPSTGNTIYF
V gene: TRBV5-8; clone size: -; D gene: -; CDR3 protein: CASSLVQGGQPQHF
V gene: TRBV5-1; clone size: once; D gene: -; CDR3 protein: CASSYYANRQGYTF
V gene: TRBV14; clone size: few; D gene: -; CDR3 protein: CASSHRVGSGNSPLHF
V gene: TRBV10-3; clone size: -; D gene: -; CDR3 protein: CAISESQSYGYTF
V gene: TRBV11-2; clone size: -; D gene: TRBD1; CDR3 protein: CASSLGQIPGTGISTIYF
V gene: TRBV7-9; clone size: -; D gene: TRBD2; CDR3 protein: CASSLGLLAGRDTQYF
V gene: TRBV28; clone size: -; D gene: TRBD1; CDR3 protein: CASGDSLVGPQHF
V gene: TRBV2; clone size: -; D gene: -; CDR3 protein: CASSFGALGEAFF
V gene: TRBV9; clone size: -; D gene: TRBD1; CDR3 protein: CASSVGPDRALTGELFF
V gene: TRBV5-1; clone size: -; D gene: -; CDR3 protein: CASSFQGSNTEAFF
V gene: TRBV4-1; clone size: -; D gene: -; CDR3 protein: CASSQDRDSGNTIYF
V gene: TRBV7-2; clone size: -; D gene: -; CDR3 protein: CASSLQETQYF
V gene: TRBV18; clone size: -; D gene: TRBD2; CDR3 protein: CASSPYPTSGVGETQYF
V gene: TRBV15; clone size: -; D gene: TRBD1; CDR3 protein: CATSRGTGALNIQYF
V gene: TRBV7-9; clone size: -; D gene: -; CDR3 protein: CASSLGGTGVEQYF
V gene: TRBV2; clone size: -; D gene: -; CDR3 protein: CASSGRPTRNTEAFF
V gene: TRBV18; clone size: few; D gene: TRBD1; CDR3 protein: CASSLTGTGGKEPQHF
V gene: TRBV20-1; clone size: -; D gene: -; CDR3 protein: CSASWRDSLYEQYF
V gene: TRBV3-1/TRBV3-2; clone size: -; D gene: -; CDR3 protein: CASSPSGEGYTF
V gene: TRBV27; clone size: -; D gene: -; CDR3 protein: CASSQPWTDTGELFF
V gene: TRBV6-5; clone size: -; D gene: TRBD2; CDR3 protein: CASTPLAGVPGEQYF
V gene: TRBV24-1; clone size: -; D gene: TRBD1; CDR3 protein: CATSDLRPGQAYNSPLHF
V gene: TRBV20-1; clone size: -; D gene: -; CDR3 protein: CSASDGGGGTDTQYF
V gene: TRBV21-1; clone size: -; D gene: -; CDR3 protein: CASTPLAGEGGHTDTQYF
V gene: TRBV4-1; clone size: -; D gene: TRBD2; CDR3 protein: CASSQVERGGGGELFF
V gene: TRBV4-3; clone size: -; D gene: -; CDR3 protein: CASSQGGSYPEQFF
V gene: TRBV9; clone size: -; D gene: -; CDR3 protein: CASSVGAGAGGDTQYF